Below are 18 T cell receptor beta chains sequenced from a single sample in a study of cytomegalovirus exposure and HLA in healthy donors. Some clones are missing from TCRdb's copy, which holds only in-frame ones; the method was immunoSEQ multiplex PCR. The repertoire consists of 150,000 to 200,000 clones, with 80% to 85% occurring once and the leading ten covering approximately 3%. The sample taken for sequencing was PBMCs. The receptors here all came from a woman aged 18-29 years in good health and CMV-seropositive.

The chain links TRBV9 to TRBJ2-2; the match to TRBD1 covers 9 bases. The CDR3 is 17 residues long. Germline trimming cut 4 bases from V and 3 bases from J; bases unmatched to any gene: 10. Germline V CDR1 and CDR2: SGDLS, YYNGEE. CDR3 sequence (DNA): TGTGCCAGCAGCAATAATCCGGGACAGGGTCACACCGGGGAGCTGTTTTTT. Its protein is CASSNNPGQGHTGELFF.

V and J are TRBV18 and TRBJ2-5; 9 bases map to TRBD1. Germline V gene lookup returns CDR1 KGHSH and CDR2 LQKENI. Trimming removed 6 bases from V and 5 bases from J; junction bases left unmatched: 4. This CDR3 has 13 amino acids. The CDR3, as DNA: TGTGCCAGCTCGTACAGGGGGCAGGAGACCCAGTACTTC. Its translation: CASSYRGQETQYF.

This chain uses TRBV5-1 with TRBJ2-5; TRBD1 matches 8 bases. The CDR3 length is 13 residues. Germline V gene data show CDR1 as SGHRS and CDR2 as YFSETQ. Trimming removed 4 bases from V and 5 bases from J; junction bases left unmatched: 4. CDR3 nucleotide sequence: TGCGCCAGCAGCCTTGACAGGGGTGAGACCCAGTACTTC. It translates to CASSLDRGETQYF. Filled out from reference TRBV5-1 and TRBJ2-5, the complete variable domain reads KAGVTQTPRYLIKTRGQQVTLSCSPISGHRSVSWYQQTPGQGLQFLFEYFSETQRNKGNFPGRFSGRQFSNSRSEMNVSTLELGDSALYLCASSLDRGETQYFGPGTRLLVL.

CDR3 sequence (DNA): TGTGCCAGTTCCCCCCGGACAGGGAGAAATTCACCCCTCCACTTT. Its translation: CASSPRTGRNSPLHF. The V gene is TRBV19, the J gene TRBJ1-6, with 8 positions matching TRBD1. Germline CDR1 LNHDA, CDR2 SQIVND (reference sequence). The CDR3 has 15 residues. V shed 8 bases and J 7 bases; nucleotides not matched to a gene: 10.

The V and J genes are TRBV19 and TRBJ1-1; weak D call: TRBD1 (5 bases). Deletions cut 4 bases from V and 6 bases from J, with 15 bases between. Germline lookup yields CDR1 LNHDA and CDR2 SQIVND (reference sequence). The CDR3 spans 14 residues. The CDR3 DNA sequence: TGTGCCAGTAGTACCTCGGGGGGTAACGCTGAAGCTTTCTTT. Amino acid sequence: CASSTSGGNAEAFF.

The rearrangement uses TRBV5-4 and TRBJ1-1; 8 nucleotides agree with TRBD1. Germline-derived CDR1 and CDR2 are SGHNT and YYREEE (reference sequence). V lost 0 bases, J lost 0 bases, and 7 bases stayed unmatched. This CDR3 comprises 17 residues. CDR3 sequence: CASSLAARGRMNTEAFF. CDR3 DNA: TGTGCCAGCAGCTTGGCCGCCAGGGGGCGGATGAACACTGAAGCTTTCTTT.

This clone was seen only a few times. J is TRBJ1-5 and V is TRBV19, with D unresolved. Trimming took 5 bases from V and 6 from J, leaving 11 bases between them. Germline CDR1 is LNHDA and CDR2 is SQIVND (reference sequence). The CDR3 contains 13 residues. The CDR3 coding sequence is TGTGCCAGTAGTGTGGGAGGCGGTCAGCCCCAGCATTTT. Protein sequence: CASSVGGGQPQHF.

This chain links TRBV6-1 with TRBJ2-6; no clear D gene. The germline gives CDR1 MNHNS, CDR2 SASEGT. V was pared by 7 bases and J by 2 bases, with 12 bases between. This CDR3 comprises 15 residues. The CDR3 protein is CASIIEIPGANVLTF. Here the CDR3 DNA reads TGTGCCAGCATAATAGAAATCCCTGGGGCCAACGTCCTGACTTTC.

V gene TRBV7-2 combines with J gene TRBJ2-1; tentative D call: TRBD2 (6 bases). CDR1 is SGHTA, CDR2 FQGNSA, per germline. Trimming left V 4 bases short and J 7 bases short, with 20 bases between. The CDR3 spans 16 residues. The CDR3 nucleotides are TGTGCCAGCAGCTCAAGCAGGGCCTCGGGGGTGAATGAGCAGTTCTTC. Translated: CASSSSRASGVNEQFF.

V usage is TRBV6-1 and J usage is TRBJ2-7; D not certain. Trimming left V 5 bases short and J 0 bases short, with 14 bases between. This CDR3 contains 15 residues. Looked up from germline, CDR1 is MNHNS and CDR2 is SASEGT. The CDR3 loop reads CASSQVGPRSYEQYF. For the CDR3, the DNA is TGTGCCAGCAGTCAGGTGGGCCCTCGCTCCTACGAGCAGTACTTC.

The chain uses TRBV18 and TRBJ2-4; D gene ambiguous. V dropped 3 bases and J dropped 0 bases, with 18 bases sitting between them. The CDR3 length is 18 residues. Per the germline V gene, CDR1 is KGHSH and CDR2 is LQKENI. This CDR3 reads CASSPLGPGQIAKNIQYF. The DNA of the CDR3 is TGTGCCAGCTCACCTCTAGGTCCTGGCCAAATAGCCAAAAACATTCAGTACTTC.

The CDR3, as DNA: TGCGCCAGCAGCCAAAAGGCTAGCGGGGGGAATGAGAAGACAGATACGCAGTATTTT. Its translation: CASSQKASGGNEKTDTQYF. The chain couples TRBV4-1 to TRBJ2-3; 11 nucleotides line up with TRBD2. Germline trimming cut 2 bases from V and 3 bases from J; bases unmatched to any gene: 13. Germline V gene sequence: CDR1 MGHRA, CDR2 YSYEKL. CDR3 size: 19 residues.

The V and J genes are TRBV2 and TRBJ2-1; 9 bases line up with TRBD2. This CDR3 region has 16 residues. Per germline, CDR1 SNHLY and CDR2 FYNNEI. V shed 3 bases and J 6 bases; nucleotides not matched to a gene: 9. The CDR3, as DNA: TGTGCCAGCAGTGATCGGACTAGCGCAAACTCCAATGAGCAGTTCTTC. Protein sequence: CASSDRTSANSNEQFF.

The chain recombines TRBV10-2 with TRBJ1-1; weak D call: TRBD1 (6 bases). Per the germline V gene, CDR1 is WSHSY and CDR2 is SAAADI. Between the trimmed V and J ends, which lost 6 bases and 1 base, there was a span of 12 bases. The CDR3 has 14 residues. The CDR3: CASRDGTPNTEAFF. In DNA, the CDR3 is TGCGCCAGCAGGGATGGGACACCGAACACTGAAGCTTTCTTT.

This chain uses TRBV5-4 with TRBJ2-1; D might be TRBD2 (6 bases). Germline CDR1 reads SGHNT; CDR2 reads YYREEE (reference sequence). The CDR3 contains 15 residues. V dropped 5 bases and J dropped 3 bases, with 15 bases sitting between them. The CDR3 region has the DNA TGTGCCAGCAGGGGCCTCGGGGGACGCTACAATGAGCAGTTCTTC. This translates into CASRGLGGRYNEQFF.

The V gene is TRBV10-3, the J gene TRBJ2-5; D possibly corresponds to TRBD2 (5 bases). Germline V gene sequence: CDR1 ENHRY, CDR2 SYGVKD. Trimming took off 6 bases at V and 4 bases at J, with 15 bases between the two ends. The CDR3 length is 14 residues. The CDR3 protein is CAISQERGRETQYF. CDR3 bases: TGTGCCATCAGCCAGGAAAGAGGGCGAGAGACCCAGTACTTC.

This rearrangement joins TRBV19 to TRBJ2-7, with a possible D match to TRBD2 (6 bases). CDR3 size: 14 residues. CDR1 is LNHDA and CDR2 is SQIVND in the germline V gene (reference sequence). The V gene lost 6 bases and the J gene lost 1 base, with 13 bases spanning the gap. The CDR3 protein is CASSTGRGSYEQYF. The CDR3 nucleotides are TGTGCCAGTAGCACTGGGCGGGGATCCTACGAGCAGTACTTC.

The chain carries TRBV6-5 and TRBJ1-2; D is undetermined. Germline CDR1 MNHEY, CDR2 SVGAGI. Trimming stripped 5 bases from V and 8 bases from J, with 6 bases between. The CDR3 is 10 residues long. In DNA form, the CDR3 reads TGTGCCAGCAGTGAGGAGGGCTACACCTTC. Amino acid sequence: CASSEEGYTF.